A selection of T cell receptor beta chains follows, all from one sample in a study of T cell responses to AZD1222 COVID-19 vaccine. Method: immunoSEQ multiplex PCR; TCRdb's copy keeps in-frame clones and lacks some. The sample consists of under 140,000 clones, approximately 94% of them appearing once. The sample in question was peripheral blood, obtained 28 days after the second AZD1222 dose. These receptors originate from an adult who received the AZD1222 COVID-19 vaccine. Each CDR3 is given with its conserved first and last residue. Each record gives: V gene, clone size, D gene, J gene, CDR3 DNA, CDR3 protein. A D gene is named only where the DNA matches it firmly. Expanded clones get a size class; other rows say once, few or many, or leave the size out.

TRBV27	few	-	TRBJ1-1	TGTGCCAGCAGTTATGGCTCCCCTGGTAGCACTGAAGCTTTCTTT	CASSYGSPGSTEAFF
TRBV14	once	-	TRBJ2-7	TGTGCCAGCAGCCAATATCACATAAGCTCCTACGAGCAGTACTTC	CASSQYHISSYEQYF
TRBV19	-	-	TRBJ1-1	TGTGCCAGTAGTATTAGGGTGAACACTGAAGCTTTCTTT	CASSIRVNTEAFF
TRBV28	once	TRBD1	TRBJ1-2	TGTGCCAGCAGTCCCCACGGACAGGGTAACTATGGCTACACCTTC	CASSPHGQGNYGYTF
TRBV10-3	-	TRBD2	TRBJ2-3	TGTGCCATCAGTGAGCGGAAGGGTGGTAGCGGGCCAGATACGCAGTATTTT	CAISERKGGSGPDTQYF
TRBV11-2	-	-	TRBJ1-1	TGTGCCAGCAGCTTATGGGTAGCAGGGAACACTGAAGCTTTCTTT	CASSLWVAGNTEAFF
TRBV27	-	-	TRBJ2-7	TGTGCCAGCAGTTTATCGAACTTTCGGGCAGGCAGCTCCTACGAGCAGTACTTC	CASSLSNFRAGSSYEQYF
TRBV5-1	-	-	TRBJ1-1	TGCGCCAGCAGCTTGTTGAACACTGAAGCTTTCTTT	CASSLLNTEAFF
TRBV21-1	-	-	TRBJ1-2	TGTGCCACTCTCATGGGACCGGCCGATGGCTACACCTTC	CATLMGPADGYTF
TRBV10-2	-	TRBD2	TRBJ2-1	TGCGCCAGCAGTGGTCTAGCGGGAGCCGTCAACTCCTACAATGAGCAGTTCTTC	CASSGLAGAVNSYNEQFF
TRBV16	-	-	TRBJ2-2	TGTGCCAGCAGCCTTCAGACCGGGGAGCTGTTTTTT	CASSLQTGELFF
TRBV24-1	-	-	TRBJ1-1	TGTGCCACCAGTGATTTCTATGGTGAAGCTTTCTTT	CATSDFYGEAFF
TRBV18	once	TRBD2	TRBJ2-2	TGTGCCAGCTCACCGATCGGGAGGGAGAACACCGGGGAGCTGTTTTTT	CASSPIGRENTGELFF
TRBV5-1	few	-	TRBJ1-5	TGCGCCAGCAGCTTTGCGCCCCGGGACATGGATCAGCCCCAGCATTTT	CASSFAPRDMDQPQHF
TRBV7-9	once	-	TRBJ2-1	TGTGCCAGCACCGCCAGGGGCTTCTCCTACAATGAGCAGTTCTTC	CASTARGFSYNEQFF
TRBV5-1	-	-	TRBJ1-2	TGCGCCAGCAGCCCTAATGGAGGGAGAAGGGGCTACACCTTC	CASSPNGGRRGYTF
TRBV7-2	-	-	TRBJ2-7	TGTGCCAGCAGCTTAGGCGGGGGCCTTTCCTACGAGCAGTACTTC	CASSLGGGLSYEQYF
TRBV24-1	-	-	TRBJ2-1	TGTGCCACCACCCCCCCGGAACTAGAGCAGTTCTTC	CATTPPELEQFF
TRBV10-3	-	-	TRBJ2-1	TGTGCCATCAAGACGGCAAATCCCTACAATGAGCAGTTCTTC	CAIKTANPYNEQFF
TRBV3-1/TRBV3-2	-	-	TRBJ2-3	TGTGCCAGCAGCCACATACGGGACTGGAACGACAAAGACACAGATACGCAGTATTTT	CASSHIRDWNDKDTDTQYF
TRBV4-2	once	TRBD2	TRBJ2-1	TGTGCCAGCAGCCAAGAACGGGCTAGCGGGACCTCATGGGAGCAGTTCTTC	CASSQERASGTSWEQFF
TRBV7-8	-	-	TRBJ1-4	TGTGCCAGCAGCTTAGAGGTGGTACCTAATGAAAAACTGTTTTTT	CASSLEVVPNEKLFF
TRBV18	-	TRBD1	TRBJ1-5	TGTGCCAGCTCACCCGGGACAGGCAATAGCAATCAGCCCCAGCATTTT	CASSPGTGNSNQPQHF
TRBV5-1	-	TRBD1	TRBJ1-6	TGCGCCAGCAGCTTGGCTCAGGGGGCCAGTAATTCACCCCTCCACTTT	CASSLAQGASNSPLHF
TRBV4-1	-	-	TRBJ1-3	TGCGCCAGCAGCCAAGTGGGCCGTGGAAGAAATGGAAACACCATATATTTT	CASSQVGRGRNGNTIYF
TRBV7-6	-	-	TRBJ1-1	TGTGCCAGCAGCTTAATGGGGGCGGCGAACACTGAAGCTTTCTTT	CASSLMGAANTEAFF
TRBV4-1	-	-	TRBJ1-1	TGCGCCAGCAGCCAAGAAGACAGGTACGGGGGAGCTTTCTTT	CASSQEDRYGGAFF
TRBV11-2	-	-	TRBJ1-4	TGTGCCAGCAGCTTCGAGGGGACGGCTAATGAAAAACTGTTTTTT	CASSFEGTANEKLFF
TRBV3-1/TRBV3-2	-	TRBD2	TRBJ2-1	TGTGCCAGCAGCCAACTAGCGGGAGGGCCTCATAATGAGCAGTTCTTC	CASSQLAGGPHNEQFF
TRBV3-1/TRBV3-2	-	-	TRBJ2-2	TGTGCCAGCAGCCGTCCGGGTTACACCGGGGAGCTGTTTTTT	CASSRPGYTGELFF
TRBV27	-	-	TRBJ2-3	TGTGCCAGCAGTTTACTCGACAGCGCCTCCACAGATACGCAGTATTTT	CASSLLDSASTDTQYF
TRBV12-3/TRBV12-4	-	-	TRBJ1-6	TGTGCCAGCAGTTCTGGAGAGTTCCTCCACTTT	CASSSGEFLHF
TRBV2	-	TRBD2	TRBJ2-1	TGTGCCAGCAGTGAAGGGATAGCGGGGGTGAATGAGCAGTTCTTC	CASSEGIAGVNEQFF
TRBV4-1	-	-	TRBJ1-6	TGCGCCAGCAGCCAAGATATTGCGGGTGCCTCCTATAATTCACCCCTCCACTTT	CASSQDIAGASYNSPLHF
TRBV3-1/TRBV3-2	-	TRBD1	TRBJ1-2	TGTGCCAGCAGCCAAGTCCGGGACAGGGGAAGTTCCTTC	CASSQVRDRGSSF
TRBV5-5	-	-	TRBJ2-6	TGTGCCAGCAGCTCTATAGTGTCTGGGGCCAACGTCCTGACTTTC	CASSSIVSGANVLTF
TRBV5-1	-	TRBD1	TRBJ2-7	TGCGCCAGCAGCTCGACAGGGAGCTCCTACGAGCAGTACTTC	CASSSTGSSYEQYF
TRBV3-1/TRBV3-2	once	TRBD1	TRBJ1-6	TGTGCCAGCAGCCAAACAGGGGGCGGTTCACCCCTCCACTTT	CASSQTGGGSPLHF
TRBV6-5	-	-	TRBJ2-7	TGTGCCAGCAGTTACTCGATAGTGGGAGACATCTACGAGCAGTACTTC	CASSYSIVGDIYEQYF
TRBV18	once	TRBD2	TRBJ2-5	TGTGCCAGCCGGACAGCGGGAGGGAGAGAGACCCAGTACTTC	CASRTAGGRETQYF
TRBV6-1	-	-	TRBJ1-2	TGTGCCAGCAGTGAAATTAGTCAGAGCTATGGCTACACCTTC	CASSEISQSYGYTF
TRBV2	-	-	TRBJ1-5	TGTGCCAGCAGTGACTTGGCTAATCAGCCCCAGCATTTT	CASSDLANQPQHF
TRBV5-1	-	-	TRBJ1-2	TGCGCCAGCAGTAGAGAGGGGAACTATGGCTACACCTTC	CASSREGNYGYTF
TRBV11-2	-	-	TRBJ1-1	TGTGCCAGCAGCCCTAGGGCCTCCCTTAGGAACACTGAAGCTTTCTTT	CASSPRASLRNTEAFF
TRBV7-8	-	-	TRBJ1-2	TGTGCCAGCAGCTTAGGGGACATAGTAGGCTACACCTTC	CASSLGDIVGYTF
TRBV19	-	-	TRBJ1-2	TGTGCCAGTAGTATGGGGCTGCTCTCTAACTATGGCTACACCTTC	CASSMGLLSNYGYTF
TRBV5-1	-	TRBD1	TRBJ2-2	TGCGCCAGCAAGTCGGGCCAGGGGGCTATGACCGGGGAGCTGTTTTTT	CASKSGQGAMTGELFF
TRBV7-9	-	TRBD1	TRBJ2-5	TGTGCCAGCGGATCCACAGGGGGCGTTGAGACCCAGTACTTC	CASGSTGGVETQYF
TRBV5-1	-	-	TRBJ1-6	TGCGCCAGCAGCTTGGAGGGTGTAGAATTTCCACCCCTCCACTTT	CASSLEGVEFPPLHF